The 5 T cell receptor beta chains listed next were all sequenced from one sample in a study of beta chain features in type 1 diabetes. Study-wide results and caveats: Moderate yet significant TCRB CDR3 shortening was seen in Type 1 diabetes patients in all four CD4+ subsets.

The antigens these receptors bind are not known. Since all of the isolated RNA was reverse transcribed, expressed TCRB transcripts were what got sequenced. The method was immunoSEQ multiplex PCR; TCRdb's version includes in-frame clones alone and lacks a portion of them. The data show hundreds of thousands of clones, over 12% seen once. Sequencing was carried out using naive CD4+ T cells from blood. Source of these receptors: a young man with type 1 diabetes.

The chain carries TRBV4-2 and TRBJ1-3; D might be TRBD1 (5 bases). There are 17 residues in the CDR3. The V end lost 1 base, the J end lost 4 bases, and 17 bases lay between the germline ends. From germline, CDR1 is LGHNA and CDR2 YNFKEQ. CDR3 amino acids: CASSQASGKGYGNTIYF. DNA of the CDR3: TGTGCCAGCAGCCAAGCCTCGGGGAAGGGGTACGGAAACACCATATATTTT.

The chain couples TRBV5-4 to TRBJ2-5, with TRBD2 matching over 7 bases. The CDR3 loop spans 14 amino acids. Per germline, CDR1 SGHNT and CDR2 YYREEE (reference sequence). V shed 2 bases, J shed 2 bases, and the junction held 3 bases outside the gene matches. The chain's CDR3 is CASSFRLAQETQYF. The CDR3 nucleotides read TGTGCCAGCAGCTTCCGACTAGCTCAAGAGACCCAGTACTTC. The variable domain in full, completed from reference TRBV5-4 and TRBJ2-5, reads ETGVTQSPTHLIKTRGQQVTLRCSSQSGHNTVSWYQQALGQGPQFIFQYYREEENGRGNFPPRFSGLQFPNYSSELNVNALELDDSALYLCASSFRLAQETQYFGPGTRLLVL.

This chain links TRBV5-1 with TRBJ2-1; TRBD2 matches at 13 bases. Per the germline V gene, CDR1 is SGHRS and CDR2 is YFSETQ. V shed 2 bases and J 4 bases; nucleotides not matched to a gene: 6. The CDR3 is made up of 17 amino acids. The CDR3 DNA sequence: TGCGCCAGCAGCTTCGGACTAGCGGGGGATCTATACAATGAGCAGTTCTTC. It specifies CASSFGLAGDLYNEQFF. The full variable domain, in which reference TRBV5-1 and TRBJ2-1 provide the parts outside the CDR3, is KAGVTQTPRYLIKTRGQQVTLSCSPISGHRSVSWYQQTPGQGLQFLFEYFSETQRNKGNFPGRFSGRQFSNSRSEMNVSTLELGDSALYLCASSFGLAGDLYNEQFFGPGTRLTVL.

This clone was seen more than once but under ten times. The gene calls are TRBV7-2 and TRBJ2-1; 9 nucleotides agree with TRBD2. The CDR3 is 14 amino acids. Per the germline V gene, CDR1 is SGHTA and CDR2 is FQGNSA. V trimming: 6 bases; J trimming: 4 bases; junction bases outside the gene matches: 4. The CDR3 region is CASSGTSSYNEQFF. DNA for the CDR3: TGTGCCAGCAGTGGGACTAGCTCATACAATGAGCAGTTCTTC.

The CDR3 is CAWSVSRETQYF. CDR3 in DNA: TGTGCCTGGAGTGTATCTAGGGAGACCCAGTACTTC. The chain couples TRBV30 to TRBJ2-5; no firm D call. In germline, CDR1 is GTSNPN, CDR2 SVGIG (reference sequence). CDR3 size: 12 residues. The V end lost 0 bases, the J end lost 5 bases, and 7 bases lay between the germline ends.